This T cell receptor (beta chain) was retrieved from a study of shared clonotypes between healthy human individuals. Study results and caveats: Sequencing depth was expected to affect clonotype sharing among donors. Naive CD4 clonotypes overlapped across a handful of donors at 4.5% to 5.5%. The authors sampled blood alone, and tissue repertoires likely differ. Estimated clonotype richness was generally higher in naive than memory subsets.

A remark on this clone: Its cognate antigen is unknown.

This table comes from immunoSEQ multiplex PCR, and its TCRdb copy is limited to in-frame clones, with some not included. Among millions of clones listed, roughly 91% were seen once. The naive CD8 fraction comprised CD45RO-negative cells positively selected for CCR7 and excluded terminally differentiated effector memory CD45RA+ cells. V lost 5 bases, J lost 5 bases, and 11 bases stayed unmatched. This CDR3 is 16 amino acids long. Germline CDR1 MNHEY, CDR2 SMNVEV (reference sequence). V usage is TRBV27 and J usage is TRBJ2-1; 8 bases fit TRBD2. Sequenced sample: naive CD8+ T cells from PBMCs. The clonotype originates from a man between 18 and 29 years old in good health. Some clones in this sample may be carry-over from other donors' samples. The DNA of the CDR3 is TGTGCCAGCAGTCCGCTGGCACTAGCGGCAGACAATGAGCAGTTCTTC. Translating it yields CASSPLALAADNEQFF.